Below, 27 T cell receptor beta chains from the same sample are listed, as sequenced in a study of cytomegalovirus exposure and HLA in healthy donors. Primers: 60 Vbeta forward and 13 Jbeta reverse. The data were produced by immunoSEQ multiplex PCR, yet TCRdb's version contains in-frame clones alone and is incomplete. Altogether 150,000 to 200,000 clones are present, 65% to 70% being singletons, with the ten largest covering 8.5% to 12%. Sample: PBMCs. These receptors all stem from a man aged 25-45 years in good health and CMV-seropositive.

Written as DNA, the CDR3 is TGTGCCAGCTCACCACCACAGGCCGGGGAGACCCAGTACTTC. Its protein product is CASSPPQAGETQYF. This chain joins TRBV18 and TRBJ2-5; possible D gene TRBD1, 5 bases. The length of the CDR3 is 14 residues. CDR1 KGHSH and CDR2 LQKENI come from the germline V gene. V gave up 0 bases and J gave up 5 bases, with 10 bases separating them.

The CDR3 protein is CASSFTGALSNEKLFF. The DNA for the CDR3 is TGCGCCAGCAGCTTTACAGGGGCGCTATCTAATGAAAAACTGTTTTTT. This chain joins TRBV5-1 and TRBJ1-4; 7 bases are a match to TRBD1. Germline V gene sequence: CDR1 SGHRS, CDR2 YFSETQ. The trim removed 2 bases at V and 3 bases at J, leaving 7 bases unmatched. There are 16 residues in the CDR3.

The chain is built from TRBV6-1 and TRBJ1-2; the D is unclear. Germline values: CDR1 MNHNS, CDR2 SASEGT. This CDR3 has 15 residues. Deletions cut 2 bases from V and 7 bases from J, with 17 bases between. CDR3 loop: CASSELVVSRGGYTF. For the CDR3, the DNA is TGTGCCAGCAGTGAATTGGTGGTCAGCCGGGGTGGCTACACCTTC.

V and J are TRBV18 and TRBJ2-5; TRBD1 aligns across 7 bases. There are 13 residues in the CDR3. Unmatched junction bases numbered 5, after V lost 8 bases and J lost 2 bases. Germline values: CDR1 KGHSH, CDR2 LQKENI. The CDR3 region is CASRTGEQETQYF. The CDR3 DNA follows: TGTGCCAGCCGAACAGGGGAGCAAGAGACCCAGTACTTC.

The chain links TRBV5-1 to TRBJ2-5; 7 nucleotides match TRBD1. The CDR3 loop spans 15 amino acids. The V gene's germline CDR1 is SGHRS and CDR2 YFSETQ. Trimming cost V 1 base and J 2 bases; bases outside gene matches: 5. Here the CDR3 DNA reads TGCGCCAGCAGCTTGTTAGGGACAGCACAAGAGACCCAGTACTTC. Translating it yields CASSLLGTAQETQYF.

V usage is TRBV28 and J usage is TRBJ1-1; no firm D call. The germline V gene has CDR1 MDHEN and CDR2 SYDVKM. V dropped 9 bases and J dropped 4 bases, with 9 bases sitting between them. The CDR3 is 11 amino acids. This chain's CDR3 is CASPRGTEAFF. The CDR3 DNA reads as TGTGCCAGTCCTAGAGGCACTGAAGCTTTCTTT.

The V gene is TRBV7-2, the J gene TRBJ1-1; D unresolved. The germline V and J ends were trimmed by 1 base and 7 bases, with 4 bases remaining between them. CDR1 is SGHTA, CDR2 FQGNSA, per germline. The CDR3 runs 11 residues. The CDR3 coding sequence is TGTGCCAGCAGCTTAGTTATTGAAGCTTTCTTT. This gives the protein CASSLVIEAFF.

A remark on this clone: One junction end disagrees with the germline gene, perhaps due to a read error. The chain recombines TRBV7-9 with TRBJ1-1; D gene ambiguous. In germline, CDR1 is SEHNR, CDR2 FQNEAQ (reference sequence). CDR3 length: 12 amino acids. CDR3 amino acids: CSSSPRGTEAFF. DNA of the CDR3: TGTTCCAGCAGCCCACGGGGCACTGAAGCTTTCTTT.

The V and J genes are TRBV4-1 and TRBJ1-1; a weak D match, TRBD1 (6 bases). Trimming shortened V by 3 bases and J by 4 bases, and 12 bases separated the two germline ends. The CDR3 covers 14 residues. CDR1 is MGHRA, CDR2 YSYEKL, per germline. This chain's CDR3 is CASSHPGVGTEAFF. The CDR3 DNA reads as TGCGCCAGCAGCCACCCAGGGGTAGGCACTGAAGCTTTCTTT.

The chain employs TRBV19 and TRBJ2-2; 8 positions match TRBD1. The CDR3 loop spans 14 amino acids. Germline CDR1 LNHDA, CDR2 SQIVND (reference sequence). V trimming: 5 bases; J trimming: 1 base; junction bases outside the gene matches: 0. This CDR3 is CASSDRGNTGELFF. Written as DNA, the CDR3 is TGTGCCAGTAGTGACAGGGGGAACACCGGGGAGCTGTTTTTT.

The V call is TRBV20-1, the J call TRBJ1-4; D remains ambiguous. The ends were cut back, 7 bases at V and 6 bases at J, with 9 bases in the middle. CDR3 length: 11 residues. The germline gives CDR1 DFQATT, CDR2 SNEGSKA (reference sequence). In DNA form, the CDR3 reads TGCAGTGGGGAGCGAGATGAAAAACTGTTTTTT. Amino acids: CSGERDEKLFF.

This sequence joins TRBV27 and TRBJ2-7, with 9 bases lining up with TRBD2. J was trimmed by 3 bases and V by 7 bases; bases with no gene match: 7. The V gene's germline CDR1 is MNHEY and CDR2 SMNVEV (reference sequence). The CDR3 totals 14 residues. CDR3 DNA: TGTGCCAGCAAAGTTGCGGGAGGGTACTACGAGCAGTACTTC. Residues: CASKVAGGYYEQYF.

V and J are TRBV29-1 and TRBJ1-1, with D unresolved. The V gene's germline CDR1 is SQVTM and CDR2 ANQGSEA. V lost 6 bases to trimming and J lost 0 bases, with 11 bases between them. This CDR3 spans 13 amino acids. DNA of the CDR3: TGCAGCGTCAAGTCGAGCTTGAACACTGAAGCTTTCTTT. Protein product: CSVKSSLNTEAFF.

This clone turned up a few times. V usage is TRBV9 and J usage is TRBJ2-7; 13 nucleotides match TRBD2. Trimming at V came to 3 bases and at J to 3 bases, leaving 3 bases not matched to a gene. The V gene's germline CDR1 is SGDLS and CDR2 YYNGEE. The CDR3 contains 15 residues. The CDR3 here is CASSGTSGGVYEQYF. DNA of the CDR3: TGTGCCAGCAGCGGGACTAGCGGGGGTGTCTACGAGCAGTACTTC.

This rearrangement joins TRBV10-3 to TRBJ2-7, with 9 positions matching TRBD1. The germline V gene has CDR1 ENHRY and CDR2 SYGVKD. The CDR3 has 12 amino acids. V lost 9 bases, J lost 1 base, and 1 base stayed unmatched. The CDR3 reads CAMGTGSYEQYF. Here the CDR3 DNA reads TGTGCCATGGGGACAGGGTCCTACGAGCAGTACTTC.

The chain joins TRBV11-2 to TRBJ2-2, with a weak D call TRBD2 (6 bases). Germline V gene lookup returns CDR1 SGHAT and CDR2 FQNNGV. The CDR3 is made up of 12 amino acids. V was clipped by 8 bases and J by 6 bases, with 10 bases between them. For the CDR3, the DNA is TGTGCCAGCGTGTGGGGGGCCGGGGAGCTGTTTTTT. Protein sequence: CASVWGAGELFF.

The J gene is TRBJ2-5, the V gene TRBV30, with D tentatively TRBD2 (5 bases). The J call may be incorrect, as the DNA end agrees better with TRBJ2-7. Germline V gives CDR1 GTSNPN, CDR2 SVGIG (reference sequence). The length of the CDR3 is 14 residues. The DNA for the CDR3 is TGTGCCTGGAGTGTACGGGGAATCCCCTACGAGCAGTACTTC. It yields the protein CAWSVRGIPYEQYF.

This clone has only a few counts. The V and J genes are TRBV9 and TRBJ1-2, with a tentative D call TRBD1 (6 bases). The CDR3 spans 15 residues. V was clipped by 2 bases and J by 3 bases, with 14 bases between them. Germline CDR1 reads SGDLS; CDR2 reads YYNGEE. Here the CDR3 reads CASSVSGGQDYGYTF. The CDR3 DNA reads TGTGCCAGCAGCGTTTCGGGGGGGCAGGACTATGGCTACACCTTC.

The rearrangement links TRBV9 to TRBJ2-5; 9 bases are a match to TRBD1. V lost 3 bases and J lost 1; bases outside the gene matches: 7. Germline CDR1 is SGDLS and CDR2 is YYNGEE. The CDR3 is 16 residues long. CDR3 region: CASSASGTGPQETQYF. CDR3 coding DNA: TGTGCCAGCAGCGCCTCCGGGACAGGGCCCCAAGAGACCCAGTACTTC.

In this sample, this clone turned up a few times. The genes are TRBV19 and TRBJ1-2; D gene unclear. This CDR3 region has 15 residues. The ends were cut back, 3 bases at V and 5 bases at J, with 16 bases in the middle. Per the germline V gene, CDR1 is LNHDA and CDR2 is SQIVND (reference sequence). This chain's CDR3 is CASSISEVMSYGYTF. In nucleotides, the CDR3 is TGTGCCAGTAGTATTTCGGAGGTGATGTCGTATGGCTACACCTTC.

The J gene is TRBJ1-1, the V gene TRBV7-3; 11 bases are shared with TRBD1. CDR1 and CDR2 (germline): SGHTA, FQGTGA. V was pared by 5 bases and J by 4 bases, with 6 bases of the junction left unmatched. The CDR3 spans 15 residues. CDR3 in amino acids: CASSQGQGALTEAFF. CDR3 DNA: TGTGCCAGCAGCCAAGGACAGGGGGCGCTCACTGAAGCTTTCTTT.

Only a few counts were recorded for this clone. CDR3 amino acids: CASSQFTGRDTGELFF. The CDR3 DNA reads as TGCGCCAGCAGCCAGTTTACAGGGAGGGACACCGGGGAGCTGTTTTTT. The V gene is TRBV4-1, the J gene TRBJ2-2, with D perhaps matching TRBD2 (7 bases). CDR1 and CDR2 from the germline V gene are MGHRA and YSYEKL. V lost 3 bases and J 3 bases, leaving 14 bases between the germline ends. The CDR3 is 16 residues long.

This clone was counted between two and nine times. The chain has TRBV7-2 and TRBJ1-1, with no clear D. Germline-derived CDR1 and CDR2 are SGHTA and FQGNSA. The CDR3 has 17 amino acids. V lost 1 base, J lost 0 bases, and 15 bases lay in between. CDR3 amino acids: CASSLGPVTGMNTEAFF. In DNA form, the CDR3 reads TGTGCCAGCAGCTTAGGGCCTGTTACGGGTATGAACACTGAAGCTTTCTTT. The full variable domain, rest sourced from reference TRBV7-2 and TRBJ1-1, is GAGVSQSPSNKVTEKGKDVELRCDPISGHTALYWYRQSLGQGLEFLIYFQGNSAPDKSGLPSDRFSAERTGGSVSTLTIQRTQQEDSAVYLCASSLGPVTGMNTEAFFGQGTRLTVV.

The rearrangement links TRBV11-2 to TRBJ1-2; D not resolved. Germline CDR1 reads SGHAT; CDR2 reads FQNNGV. The CDR3 has 13 residues. Trimming took 5 bases from V and 8 from J, leaving 15 bases between them. CDR3 amino acids: CASSPVVEWGYTF. The DNA of the CDR3 is TGTGCCAGCAGCCCGGTCGTTGAGTGGGGCTACACCTTC.

The chain is built from TRBV6-6 and TRBJ1-1; TRBD1 is a possible D gene (6 bases). Trimming took off 5 bases at V and 7 bases at J, with 14 bases between the two ends. The CDR3 is made up of 13 amino acids. CDR1 and CDR2 (germline): MNHNY, SVGAGI (reference sequence). The CDR3 reads CASSLMTGSEAFF. In nucleotides, the CDR3 is TGTGCCAGCAGTCTCATGACAGGAAGTGAAGCTTTCTTT.

This clone was seen only a few times. The chain employs TRBV5-6 and TRBJ1-3, with D maybe TRBD1 (5 bases). Germline lookup yields CDR1 SGHDT and CDR2 YYEEEE. Between the trimmed V and J ends, which lost 0 bases and 7 bases, there was a span of 14 bases. This CDR3 spans 15 amino acids. The CDR3, as DNA: TGTGCCAGCAGCTTGGGTGTTTGGGGCTTGAACACCATATATTTT. Its protein is CASSLGVWGLNTIYF.

CDR3 protein: CASSPSGPTDTQYF. CDR3 nucleotide sequence: TGTGCCAGCAGCCCTAGCGGCCCCACAGATACGCAGTATTTT. The chain uses TRBV13 and TRBJ2-3; TRBD2 agrees at 7 bases. Germline V lookup: CDR1 PRHDT, CDR2 FYEKMQ (reference sequence). The CDR3 covers 14 residues. J lost 2 bases, V lost 5 bases, and 4 bases had no gene match. The full variable domain, completed using reference TRBV13 and TRBJ2-3, is AAGVIQSPRHLIKEKRETATLKCYPIPRHDTVYWYQQGPGQDPQFLISFYEKMQSDKGSIPDRFSAQQFSDYHSELNMSSLELGDSALYFCASSPSGPTDTQYFGPGTRLTVL.